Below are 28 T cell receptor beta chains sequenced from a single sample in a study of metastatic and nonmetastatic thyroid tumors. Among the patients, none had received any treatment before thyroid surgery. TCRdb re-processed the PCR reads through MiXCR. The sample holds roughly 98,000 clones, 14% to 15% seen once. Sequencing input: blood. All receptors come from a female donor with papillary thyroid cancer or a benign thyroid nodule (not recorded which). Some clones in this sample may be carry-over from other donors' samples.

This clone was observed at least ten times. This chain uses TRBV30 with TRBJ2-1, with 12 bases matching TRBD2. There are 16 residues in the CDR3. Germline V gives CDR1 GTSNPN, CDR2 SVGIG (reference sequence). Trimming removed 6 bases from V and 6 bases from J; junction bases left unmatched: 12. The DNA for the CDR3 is TGTGCCTGCCTAGACCTAGCGGGGGGGCCCGTCAATGAGCAGTTCTTC. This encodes CACLDLAGGPVNEQFF.

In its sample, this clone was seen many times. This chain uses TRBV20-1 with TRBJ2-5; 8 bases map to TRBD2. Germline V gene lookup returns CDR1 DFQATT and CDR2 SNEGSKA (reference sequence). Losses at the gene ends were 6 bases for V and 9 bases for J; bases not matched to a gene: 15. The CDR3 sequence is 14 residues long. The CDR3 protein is CSATILAEIRAQYF. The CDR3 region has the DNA TGCAGTGCGACGATACTAGCGGAGATTAGGGCCCAGTACTTC.

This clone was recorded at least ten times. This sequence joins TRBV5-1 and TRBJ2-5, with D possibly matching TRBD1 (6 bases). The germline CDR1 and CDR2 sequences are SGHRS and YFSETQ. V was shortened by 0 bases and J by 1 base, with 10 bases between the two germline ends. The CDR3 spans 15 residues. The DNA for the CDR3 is TGCGCCAGCAGCTTGGGGGGACATGCCCAAGAGACCCAGTACTTC. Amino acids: CASSLGGHAQETQYF.

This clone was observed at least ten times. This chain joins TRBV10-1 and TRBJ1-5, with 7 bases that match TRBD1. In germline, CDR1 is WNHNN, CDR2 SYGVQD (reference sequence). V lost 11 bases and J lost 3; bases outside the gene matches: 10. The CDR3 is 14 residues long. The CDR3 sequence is CAEGQVVVNQPQHF. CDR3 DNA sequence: TGCGCCGAAGGACAGGTAGTGGTCAATCAGCCCCAGCATTTT.

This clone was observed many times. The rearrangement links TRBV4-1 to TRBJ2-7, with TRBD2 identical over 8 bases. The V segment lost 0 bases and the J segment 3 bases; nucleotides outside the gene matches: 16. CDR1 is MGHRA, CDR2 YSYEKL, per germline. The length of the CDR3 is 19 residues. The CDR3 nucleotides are TGCGCCAGCAGCCAAGATCCTAGACGGTTGGCCGCGGGAGGCTACGAGCAGTACTTC. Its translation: CASSQDPRRLAAGGYEQYF.

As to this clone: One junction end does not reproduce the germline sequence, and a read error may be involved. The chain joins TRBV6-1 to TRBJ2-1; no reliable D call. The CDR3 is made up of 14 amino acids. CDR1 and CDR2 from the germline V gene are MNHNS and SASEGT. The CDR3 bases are TGTGCCAGCCGCGTGGACCCTGGCGGCAATGATCAGTTCTTC. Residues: CASRVDPGGNDQFF.

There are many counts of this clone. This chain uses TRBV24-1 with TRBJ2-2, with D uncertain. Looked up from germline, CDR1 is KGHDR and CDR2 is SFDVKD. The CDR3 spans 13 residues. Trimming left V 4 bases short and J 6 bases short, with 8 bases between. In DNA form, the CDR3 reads TGTGCCACCAGTGAACAAGCCCCCGGGGAGCTGTTTTTT. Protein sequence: CATSEQAPGELFF.

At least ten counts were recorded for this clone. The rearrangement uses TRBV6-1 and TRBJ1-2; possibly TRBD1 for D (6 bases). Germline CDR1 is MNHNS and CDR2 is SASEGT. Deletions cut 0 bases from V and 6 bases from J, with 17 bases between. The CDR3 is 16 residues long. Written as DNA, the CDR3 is TGTGCCAGCAGTGAAGCTCACCTCAGGGGAAGAAATGGCTACACCTTC. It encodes CASSEAHLRGRNGYTF.

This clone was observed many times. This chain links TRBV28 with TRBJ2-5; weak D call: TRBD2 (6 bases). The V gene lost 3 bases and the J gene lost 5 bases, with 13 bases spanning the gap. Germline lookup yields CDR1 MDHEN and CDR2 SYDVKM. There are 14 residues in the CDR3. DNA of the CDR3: TGTGCCAGCAGTTTGTCCGGGGGATGGGAGACCCAGTACTTC. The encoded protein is CASSLSGGWETQYF.

This CDR3 reads CASGCRGLTEAFF. The CDR3 nucleotides read TGTGCCAGCGGTTGCAGGGGGCTCACTGAAGCTTTCTTT. V and J are TRBV6-2 or TRBV6-3 and TRBJ1-1; 8 nucleotides agree with TRBD1. Germline CDR1 reads MNHEY; CDR2 reads SVGEGT. This CDR3 has 13 residues. V was pared by 8 bases and J by 4 bases, with 6 bases of the junction left unmatched.

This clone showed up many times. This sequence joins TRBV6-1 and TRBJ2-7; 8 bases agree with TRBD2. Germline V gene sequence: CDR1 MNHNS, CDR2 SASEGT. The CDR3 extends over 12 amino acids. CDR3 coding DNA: TGTGCTACGGGGGGGGTAGCTTACGAGCAGTACTTC. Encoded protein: CATGGVAYEQYF.

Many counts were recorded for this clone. The CDR3 is CASSLVAGGGDEQFF. CDR3 coding DNA: TGTGCCAGCAGCTTAGTAGCGGGGGGGGGAGATGAGCAGTTCTTC. This rearrangement joins TRBV11-2 to TRBJ2-1, with 11 bases fitting TRBD2. Germline CDR1 SGHAT, CDR2 FQNNGV. With V trimmed by 1 base and J by 8 bases, 4 bases remained unmatched. The CDR3 sequence is 15 residues long.

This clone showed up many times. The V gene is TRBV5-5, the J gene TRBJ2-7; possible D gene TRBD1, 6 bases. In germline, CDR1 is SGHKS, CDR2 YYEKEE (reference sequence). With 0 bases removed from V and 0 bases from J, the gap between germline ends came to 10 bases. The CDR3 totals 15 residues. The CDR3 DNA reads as TGTGCCAGCAGCTTGGGGGACATCCTCTCCTACGAGCAGTACTTC. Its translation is CASSLGDILSYEQYF.

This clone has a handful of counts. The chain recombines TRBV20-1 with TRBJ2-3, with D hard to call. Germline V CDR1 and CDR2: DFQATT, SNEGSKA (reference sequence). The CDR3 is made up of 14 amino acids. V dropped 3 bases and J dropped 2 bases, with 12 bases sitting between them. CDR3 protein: CSASVADVTDTQYF. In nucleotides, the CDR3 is TGCAGTGCTAGTGTGGCGGATGTCACAGATACGCAGTATTTT.

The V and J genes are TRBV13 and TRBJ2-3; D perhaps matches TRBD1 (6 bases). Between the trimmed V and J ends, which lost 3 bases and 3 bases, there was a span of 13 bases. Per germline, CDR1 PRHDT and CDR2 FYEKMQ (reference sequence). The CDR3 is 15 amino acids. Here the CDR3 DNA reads TGTGCCAGCAGCTTCAGAAGCGGACAGACAGATACGCAGTATTTT. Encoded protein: CASSFRSGQTDTQYF.

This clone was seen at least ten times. CDR3 region: CASSFRQGANEQYF. CDR3 bases: TGTGCCAGCAGCTTTCGACAGGGGGCGAACGAGCAGTACTTC. The chain joins TRBV7-6 to TRBJ2-7; 10 bases line up with TRBD1. CDR1 and CDR2 from the germline V gene are SGHVS and FNYEAQ. V was clipped by 3 bases and J by 5 bases; unmatched bases: 4. The CDR3 is made up of 14 amino acids.

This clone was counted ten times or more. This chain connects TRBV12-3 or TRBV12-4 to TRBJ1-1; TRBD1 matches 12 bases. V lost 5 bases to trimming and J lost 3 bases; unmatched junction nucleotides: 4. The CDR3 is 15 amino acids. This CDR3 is CASSPGQGAHTEAFF. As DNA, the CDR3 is TGTGCCAGCAGTCCGGGACAGGGGGCGCACACTGAAGCTTTCTTT.

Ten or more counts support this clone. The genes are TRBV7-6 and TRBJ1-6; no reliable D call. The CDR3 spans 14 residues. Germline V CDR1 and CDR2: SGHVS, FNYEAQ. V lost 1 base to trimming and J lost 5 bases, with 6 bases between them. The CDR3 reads CASSLGSNNSPLHF. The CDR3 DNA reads TGTGCCAGCAGCTTAGGATCTAATAATTCACCCCTCCACTTT.

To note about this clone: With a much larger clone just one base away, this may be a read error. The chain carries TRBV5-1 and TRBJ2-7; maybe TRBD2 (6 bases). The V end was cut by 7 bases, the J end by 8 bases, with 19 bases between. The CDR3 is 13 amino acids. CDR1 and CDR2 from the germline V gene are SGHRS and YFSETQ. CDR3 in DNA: TGCGCCAGCGGCTGGGGGGACTTTATACAGCAGTACTTC. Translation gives CASGWGDFIQQYF. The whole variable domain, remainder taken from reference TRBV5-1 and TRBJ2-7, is KAGVTQTPRYLIKTRGQQVTLSCSPISGHRSVSWYQQTPGQGLQFLFEYFSETQRNKGNFPGRFSGRQFSNSRSEMNVSTLELGDSALYLCASGWGDFIQQYFGPGTRLTVT.

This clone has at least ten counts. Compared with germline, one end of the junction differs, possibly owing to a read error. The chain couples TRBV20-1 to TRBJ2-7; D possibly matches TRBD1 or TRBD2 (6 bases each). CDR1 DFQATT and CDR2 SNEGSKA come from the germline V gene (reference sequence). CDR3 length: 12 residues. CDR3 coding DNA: TGCAGTGCGAGAGGGGGGCCCTACGAGCAGTACTTC. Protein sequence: CSARGGPYEQYF.

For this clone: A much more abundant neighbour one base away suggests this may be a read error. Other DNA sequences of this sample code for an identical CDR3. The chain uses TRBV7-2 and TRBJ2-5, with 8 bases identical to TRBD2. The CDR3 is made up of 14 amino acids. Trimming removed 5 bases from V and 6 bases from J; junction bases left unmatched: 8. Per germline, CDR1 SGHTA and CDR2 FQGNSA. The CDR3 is CASSRGGQGKTQYF. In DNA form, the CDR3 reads TGTGCCAGCAGCCGGGGGGGTCAGGGAAAGACCCAGTACTTC.

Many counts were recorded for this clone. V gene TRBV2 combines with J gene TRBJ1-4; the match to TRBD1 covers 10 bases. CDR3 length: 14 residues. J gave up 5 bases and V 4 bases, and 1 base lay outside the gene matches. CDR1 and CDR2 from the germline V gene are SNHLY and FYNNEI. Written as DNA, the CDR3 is TGTGCCAGCAGTGGGACAGGGGGGAATGAAAAACTGTTTTTT. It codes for CASSGTGGNEKLFF. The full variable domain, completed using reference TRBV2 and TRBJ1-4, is EPEVTQTPSHQVTQMGQEVILRCVPISNHLYFYWYRQILGQKVEFLVSFYNNEISEKSEIFDDQFSVERPDGSNFTLKIRSTKLEDSAMYFCASSGTGGNEKLFFGSGTQLSVL.

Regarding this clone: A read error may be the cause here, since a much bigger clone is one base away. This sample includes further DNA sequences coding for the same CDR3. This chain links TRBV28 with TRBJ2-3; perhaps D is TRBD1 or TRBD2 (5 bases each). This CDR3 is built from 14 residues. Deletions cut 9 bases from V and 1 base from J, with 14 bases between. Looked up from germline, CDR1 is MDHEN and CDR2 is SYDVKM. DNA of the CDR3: TGTGCCAGTAGGACTTCACAGGGCACAGATACGCAGTATTTT. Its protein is CASRTSQGTDTQYF.

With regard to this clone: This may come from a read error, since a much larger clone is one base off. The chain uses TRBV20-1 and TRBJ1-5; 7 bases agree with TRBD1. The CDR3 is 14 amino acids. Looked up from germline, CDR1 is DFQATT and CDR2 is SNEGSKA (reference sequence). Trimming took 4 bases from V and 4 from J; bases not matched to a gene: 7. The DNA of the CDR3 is TGCAGTGCTATACGGGACAGTCGAAATCAGCCCCAGCATTTT. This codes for CSAIRDSRNQPQHF.

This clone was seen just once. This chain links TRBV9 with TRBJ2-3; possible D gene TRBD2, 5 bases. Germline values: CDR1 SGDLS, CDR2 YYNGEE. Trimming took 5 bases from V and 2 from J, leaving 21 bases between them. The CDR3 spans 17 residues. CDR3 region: CASRVSANAEDTDTQYF. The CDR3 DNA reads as TGTGCCAGCAGAGTGTCGGCCAACGCGGAGGACACAGATACGCAGTATTTT.

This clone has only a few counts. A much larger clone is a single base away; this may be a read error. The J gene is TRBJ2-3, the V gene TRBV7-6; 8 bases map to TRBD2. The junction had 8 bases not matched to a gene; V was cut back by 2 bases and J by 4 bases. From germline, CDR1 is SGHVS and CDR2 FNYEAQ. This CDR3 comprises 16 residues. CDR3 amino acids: CASSLLAAGVSDTQYF. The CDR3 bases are TGTGCCAGCAGCTTACTCGCAGCGGGGGTCTCAGATACGCAGTATTTT.

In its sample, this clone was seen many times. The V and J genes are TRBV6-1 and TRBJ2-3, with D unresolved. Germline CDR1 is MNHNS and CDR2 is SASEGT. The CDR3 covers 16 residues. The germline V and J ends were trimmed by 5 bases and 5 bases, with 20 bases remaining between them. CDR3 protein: CASSPAEARPRDTQYF. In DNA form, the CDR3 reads TGTGCCAGCAGTCCGGCAGAGGCTAGGCCGAGAGATACGCAGTATTTT.

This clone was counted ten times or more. In DNA form, the CDR3 reads TGTGCCAGCAGTACCCCGACAGGGACTGTCACTGAAGCTTTCTTT. It yields the protein CASSTPTGTVTEAFF. The genes are TRBV28 and TRBJ1-1; TRBD1 aligns across 7 bases. The CDR3 sequence is 15 residues long. Germline CDR1 reads MDHEN; CDR2 reads SYDVKM. Trimming removed 5 bases from V and 4 bases from J; junction bases left unmatched: 10.